These 23 T cell receptor beta chains came from one sample sequenced in a study of cytomegalovirus exposure and HLA in healthy donors. Primers included in the PCR were 60 Vbeta and 13 Jbeta primers. The repertoire was sequenced with immunoSEQ multiplex PCR; TCRdb's copy has only in-frame clones and lacks some. The sample lists some 120,000 clones; about three quarters were seen once. The sequencing input was PBMCs. The receptors shown here come from a human donor in good health.

V usage is TRBV10-3 and J usage is TRBJ1-1; D uncertain. V was clipped by 3 bases and J by 1 base, with 15 bases between them. Germline V gene sequence: CDR1 ENHRY, CDR2 SYGVKD. The length of the CDR3 is 16 residues. The CDR3 region is CAISEILVAGNTEAFF. CDR3 nucleotides: TGTGCCATCAGTGAAATCCTCGTGGCGGGGAACACTGAAGCTTTCTTT.

This clone has a single count. The chain has TRBV5-1 and TRBJ2-5; 9 positions agree with TRBD2. This CDR3 spans 14 amino acids. Unmatched junction bases numbered 10, after V lost 8 bases and J lost 5 bases. CDR1 is SGHRS and CDR2 is YFSETQ in the germline V gene. This CDR3 is CASTPSGDVETQYF. CDR3 in DNA: TGCGCCAGTACGCCTAGCGGGGATGTGGAGACCCAGTACTTC.

V is TRBV19 and J is TRBJ1-1; a possible D gene is TRBD1 (5 bases). V dropped 1 base and J dropped 4 bases, with 13 bases sitting between them. CDR1 and CDR2 from the germline V gene are LNHDA and SQIVND (reference sequence). This CDR3 contains 15 residues. CDR3 in amino acids: CASSIALTGSTEAFF. Written as DNA, the CDR3 is TGTGCCAGTAGTATAGCTCTAACAGGTTCCACTGAAGCTTTCTTT.

The chain carries TRBV11-2 and TRBJ1-1; a weak D match, TRBD1 (5 bases). The CDR3 is 13 residues long. CDR1 is SGHAT and CDR2 is FQNNGV in the germline V gene. Deletions cut 5 bases from V and 5 bases from J, with 12 bases between. The CDR3 loop reads CASSRRGRTEAFF. Here the CDR3 DNA reads TGTGCCAGCAGCCGTAGGGGTAGGACTGAAGCTTTCTTT. Drawing the rest from reference TRBV11-2 and TRBJ1-1, the complete variable domain is EAGVAQSPRYKIIEKRQSVAFWCNPISGHATLYWYQQILGQGPKLLIQFQNNGVVDDSQLPKDRFSAERLKGVDSTLKIQPAKLEDSAVYLCASSRRGRTEAFFGQGTRLTVV.

V gene TRBV6-1 combines with J gene TRBJ2-7; 12 nucleotides line up with TRBD1. V shed 2 bases and J 12 bases; nucleotides not matched to a gene: 8. The CDR3 contains 14 residues. Germline loops: CDR1 MNHNS, CDR2 SASEGT. The CDR3 reads CASSEQWDRGLPYF. In DNA, the CDR3 is TGTGCCAGCAGTGAACAGTGGGACAGGGGGCTCCCGTACTTC.

The gene calls are TRBV6-4 and TRBJ1-1; no firm D call. Trimming pared 3 bases from V and 6 bases from J, leaving 11 bases between. The CDR3 loop spans 13 amino acids. Germline loops: CDR1 MRHNA, CDR2 SNTAGT. CDR3 DNA: TGTGCCAGCAGTGAGTCCCATTTTTCTGAAGCTTTCTTT. This codes for CASSESHFSEAFF.

The chain recombines TRBV5-1 with TRBJ1-6; maybe TRBD1 (5 bases). Per germline, CDR1 SGHRS and CDR2 YFSETQ. This CDR3 region has 14 residues. Trimming shortened V by 4 bases and J by 7 bases, and 12 bases separated the two germline ends. The CDR3 protein is CASSAGQENSPLHF. CDR3 in DNA: TGCGCCAGCAGCGCCGGACAAGAGAATTCACCCCTCCACTTT.

This rearrangement joins TRBV10-3 to TRBJ1-1, with D possibly being TRBD1 (6 bases). There are 14 residues in the CDR3. CDR1 is ENHRY and CDR2 is SYGVKD in the germline V gene. V lost 3 bases and J lost 5, with 13 bases in between. The CDR3 is CAISDYRVGTEAFF. In nucleotides, the CDR3 is TGTGCCATCAGTGACTACAGGGTCGGGACTGAAGCTTTCTTT.

The chain links TRBV13 to TRBJ2-7; the match to TRBD2 covers 11 bases. CDR1 and CDR2 (germline): PRHDT, FYEKMQ (reference sequence). The CDR3 spans 17 residues. V gave up 5 bases and J gave up 1 base; unmatched junction bases: 10. CDR3 nucleotides: TGTGCCAGCAGCCTGGGGACTAGCGGCGGGTGGTCCTACGAGCAGTACTTC. Translating it yields CASSLGTSGGWSYEQYF.

In this sample, this clone turned up once. The chain links TRBV28 to TRBJ2-5, with D maybe TRBD2 (6 bases). Trimming stripped 6 bases from V and 4 bases from J, with 15 bases between. The CDR3 length is 14 residues. Germline loops: CDR1 MDHEN, CDR2 SYDVKM. The CDR3 reads CASSKLAITETQYF. The CDR3 nucleotides read TGTGCCAGCAGCAAACTAGCTATCACAGAGACCCAGTACTTC.

This clone came up a few times. This chain joins TRBV29-1 and TRBJ2-1; 7 bases agree with TRBD2. CDR1 is SQVTM, CDR2 ANQGSEA, per germline. V was clipped by 3 bases and J by 2 bases; unmatched bases: 7. The CDR3 loop spans 15 amino acids. The CDR3 nucleotides read TGCAGCGTTGATGGGCGCGGGGGAGCCTACAATGAGCAGTTCTTC. Its protein is CSVDGRGGAYNEQFF.

In its sample, this clone was seen once. The chain has TRBV5-4 and TRBJ2-3, with no clear D. Per germline, CDR1 SGHNT and CDR2 YYREEE (reference sequence). The V and J ends lost 5 bases and 0 bases respectively, with 13 bases between them. The CDR3 loop spans 15 amino acids. The CDR3: CASSPLQSSTDTQYF. Written as DNA, the CDR3 is TGTGCCAGCAGTCCTTTACAGTCTAGCACAGATACGCAGTATTTT.

The chain joins TRBV5-1 to TRBJ1-2; 10 nucleotides align to TRBD1. The V and J ends lost 3 bases and 6 bases, in that order; junction bases with no gene match: 8. This CDR3 region has 15 residues. From germline, CDR1 is SGHRS and CDR2 YFSETQ. The CDR3: CASSWTGTGVDGYTF. The CDR3 coding sequence is TGCGCCAGCAGCTGGACCGGGACAGGGGTTGATGGCTACACCTTC.

With regard to this clone: Compared with germline, one end of the junction differs, possibly owing to a read error. The rearrangement links TRBV7-9 to TRBJ1-5; possible D gene TRBD1, 5 bases. The CDR3 has 14 amino acids. Germline V CDR1 and CDR2: SEHNR, FQNEAQ (reference sequence). The CDR3 DNA follows: TGTTCCAGCAGCGACTCACAGGTTTCGAAGCCCCAGCATTTT. Translating gives CSSSDSQVSKPQHF.

The chain carries TRBV28 and TRBJ2-1; tentatively, D is TRBD1 (6 bases). V was trimmed by 7 bases and J by 8 bases, leaving 15 bases between them. The CDR3 has 13 residues. The germline CDR1 and CDR2 sequences are MDHEN and SYDVKM. The chain's CDR3 is CASIKDRPYEQFF. CDR3 nucleotide sequence: TGTGCCAGCATTAAAGACAGGCCCTATGAGCAGTTCTTC.

This sequence joins TRBV5-4 and TRBJ2-5; 12 nucleotides line up with TRBD2. The trim removed 1 base at V and 6 bases at J, leaving 4 bases unmatched. The CDR3 is 15 residues long. CDR1 is SGHNT, CDR2 YYREEE, per germline (reference sequence). CDR3 nucleotides: TGTGCCAGCAGCTTGTTGACTAGCGGGGGAAAGACCCAGTACTTC. It encodes CASSLLTSGGKTQYF.

The chain uses TRBV15 and TRBJ2-5; D unclear. The V and J ends lost 5 bases and 1 base respectively, with 11 bases between them. Germline V lookup: CDR1 LNHNV, CDR2 YYDKDF (reference sequence). The CDR3 runs to 14 residues. The CDR3, as DNA: TGTGCCACCAGCGCACGACTTACCCAAGAGACCCAGTACTTC. Its translation: CATSARLTQETQYF.

The rearrangement uses TRBV4-2 and TRBJ2-7; 9 positions agree with TRBD1. The CDR3 spans 18 residues. Unmatched junction bases numbered 20, after V lost 4 bases and J lost 7 bases. Germline V gene sequence: CDR1 LGHNA, CDR2 YNFKEQ. The CDR3 DNA reads TGTGCCAGCAGCCCCCGAAATTCCCTCAGGACAGGGGCGGGGGAGCAGTACTTC. It specifies CASSPRNSLRTGAGEQYF.

The V and J genes are TRBV5-1 and TRBJ2-5; maybe TRBD2 (6 bases). The J call is in doubt because the DNA end fits TRBJ2-7 better. Per germline, CDR1 SGHRS and CDR2 YFSETQ. The CDR3 consists of 15 residues. The CDR3 region has the DNA TGCGCCAGCAGCTTGGTAGGATTGACGGGGGACGAGCAGTACTTC. Protein product: CASSLVGLTGDEQYF.

The chain joins TRBV19 to TRBJ2-7; no firm D call. Trimming removed 4 bases from V and 6 bases from J, with 10 bases in between. The CDR3 loop spans 12 amino acids. The germline gives CDR1 LNHDA, CDR2 SQIVND (reference sequence). The CDR3 DNA follows: TGTGCCAGTAGTAAATCAGGAAGCGAGCAGTACTTC. It codes for CASSKSGSEQYF.

This chain connects TRBV19 to TRBJ1-1; the D gene is possibly TRBD1 (5 bases). CDR1 and CDR2 (germline): LNHDA, SQIVND (reference sequence). The CDR3 totals 14 residues. V was trimmed by 2 bases and J by 1 base, leaving 8 bases between them. The CDR3 region is CASSIQGANTEAFF. Written as DNA, the CDR3 is TGTGCCAGTAGTATACAGGGCGCGAACACTGAAGCTTTCTTT.

The rearrangement joins TRBV19 to TRBJ2-7; TRBD2 matches 10 bases. CDR3 length: 15 residues. From germline, CDR1 is LNHDA and CDR2 SQIVND (reference sequence). J was trimmed by 6 bases and V by 6 bases; bases with no gene match: 11. The CDR3 DNA sequence: TGTGCCAGTAGATCCCCGGGACTAGCGTTGAGCGAGCAGTACTTC. The encoded protein is CASRSPGLALSEQYF.

The chain uses TRBV7-6 and TRBJ2-5; D possibly corresponds to TRBD2 (6 bases). Germline CDR1 is SGHVS and CDR2 is FNYEAQ. The CDR3 loop spans 17 amino acids. Trimming took off 1 base at V and 1 base at J, with 16 bases between the two ends. Written as DNA, the CDR3 is TGTGCCAGCAGCTTAGGCGGCCGGGGGTCCATCCAAGAGACCCAGTACTTC. Its translation: CASSLGGRGSIQETQYF. The whole variable domain, filled in from reference TRBV7-6 and TRBJ2-5, reads GAGVSQSPRYKVTKRGQDVALRCDPISGHVSLYWYRQALGQGPEFLTYFNYEAQQDKSGLPNDRFSAERPEGSISTLTIQRTEQRDSAMYRCASSLGGRGSIQETQYFGPGTRLLVL.